The 29 T cell receptor beta chains below come from one sample, sequenced in a study of glioma-infiltrating T cells after dendritic cell vaccination. The assay was immunoSEQ multiplex PCR, and TCRdb's table has in-frame clones only and misses some. Of about 96,000 clones in the sample, roughly 83% were seen once. The starting material was blood, obtained before dendritic cell vaccination. Every receptor here comes from a human donor with glioblastoma.

The chain links TRBV23-1 to TRBJ2-7, with a weak D call TRBD2 (5 bases). TRBV23-1 is sorted into the ORF group, with uncertain function. Between the trimmed V and J ends, which lost 4 bases and 0 bases, there was a span of 10 bases. The CDR3 has 14 residues. The CDR3 DNA follows: TGCGCCAGCAGTCTAGCGATCAGCTCCTACGAGCAGTACTTC. Translating gives CASSLAISSYEQYF.

The chain has TRBV2 and TRBJ1-4, with 7 bases lining up with TRBD1. CDR3 length: 14 residues. Germline lookup yields CDR1 SNHLY and CDR2 FYNNEI. With V trimmed by 4 bases and J by 8 bases, 7 bases remained unmatched. The CDR3 reads CASSGDSRGEKLFF. The CDR3 DNA reads as TGTGCCAGCAGTGGGGACAGCAGAGGGGAAAAACTGTTTTTT.

J is TRBJ2-1 and V is TRBV2, with TRBD2 matching over 9 bases. V trimming: 8 bases; J trimming: 4 bases; junction bases outside the gene matches: 6. This CDR3 region has 14 residues. Germline V CDR1 and CDR2: SNHLY, FYNNEI. The CDR3 DNA reads as TGTGCCAGCTGGACTAGCGTAGTATACAATGAGCAGTTCTTC. Its protein product is CASWTSVVYNEQFF.

This clone was seen a few times. The chain has TRBV2 and TRBJ2-3, with 14 nucleotides matching TRBD2. The junction had 8 bases not matched to a gene; V was cut back by 2 bases and J by 4 bases. The CDR3 has 18 residues. Germline values: CDR1 SNHLY, CDR2 FYNNEI. The DNA for the CDR3 is TGTGCCAGCAGTGAACGGACAGGACTAGCGGGAGGAGCAGATACGCAGTATTTT. Its protein product is CASSERTGLAGGADTQYF. Together with reference TRBV2 and TRBJ2-3, the CDR3 gives the full variable domain: EPEVTQTPSHQVTQMGQEVILRCVPISNHLYFYWYRQILGQKVEFLVSFYNNEISEKSEIFDDQFSVERPDGSNFTLKIRSTKLEDSAMYFCASSERTGLAGGADTQYFGPGTRLTVL.

The rearrangement links TRBV7-9 to TRBJ1-3, with D possibly TRBD1 on 5 matching bases. CDR3 length: 16 amino acids. The germline gives CDR1 SEHNR, CDR2 FQNEAQ (reference sequence). Trimming left V 6 bases short and J 0 bases short, with 15 bases between. The CDR3 reads CASRVTASYSGNTIYF. The CDR3 DNA sequence: TGTGCCAGCAGAGTGACAGCCTCCTACTCTGGAAACACCATATATTTT.

The V and J genes are TRBV5-3 and TRBJ1-5; weak D call: TRBD1 (5 bases). TRBV5-3 is an ORF for which the function is uncertain. The V end lost 0 bases, the J end lost 6 bases, and 22 bases lay between the germline ends. This CDR3 is 18 amino acids long. The CDR3 region is CARSLEGIGVVLRQPQHF. CDR3 DNA sequence: TGTGCCAGAAGCTTGGAGGGGATTGGGGTGGTTTTACGTCAGCCCCAGCATTTT.

The table lists this clone with a count of one. The CDR3 DNA follows: TGCGCCAGCAGTGCTGACAGGTCTGGGGCCAACGTCCTGACTTTC. It translates to CASSADRSGANVLTF. V and J are TRBV10-2 and TRBJ2-6; possible D gene TRBD1, 6 bases. Germline-derived CDR1 and CDR2 are WSHSY and SAAADI. Trimming left V 4 bases short and J 1 base short, with 8 bases between. The CDR3 runs to 15 residues.

The rearrangement links TRBV5-6 to TRBJ1-1; the D gene is possibly TRBD1 (5 bases). The germline V gene has CDR1 SGHDT and CDR2 YYEEEE. The CDR3 loop spans 14 amino acids. V lost 5 bases and J 4 bases, leaving 15 bases between the germline ends. The DNA of the CDR3 is TGTGCCAGCAGGCTCCAGGGAGGTAGCACTGAAGCTTTCTTT. This encodes CASRLQGGSTEAFF.

The chain has TRBV10-3 and TRBJ2-3; TRBD2 might be the D (5 bases). V dropped 6 bases and J dropped 5 bases, with 12 bases sitting between them. In germline, CDR1 is ENHRY, CDR2 SYGVKD. The CDR3 is made up of 13 amino acids. CDR3 protein: CAIRVNRGDTQYF. Here the CDR3 DNA reads TGTGCCATCAGGGTAAATCGGGGAGATACGCAGTATTTT.

This clone was seen only once. This sequence joins TRBV18 and TRBJ2-1; TRBD1 agrees at 8 bases. After removal of 3 bases from V and 3 bases from J, the junction contained 4 bases not matched to a gene. This CDR3 spans 15 amino acids. Germline V gene sequence: CDR1 KGHSH, CDR2 LQKENI. The CDR3 nucleotides are TGTGCCAGCTCACCGGGGACAGGATTCTACAATGAGCAGTTCTTC. Translation: CASSPGTGFYNEQFF.

Note on this clone: Other DNA sequences within the sample encode an identical CDR3. The rearrangement uses TRBV6-1 and TRBJ2-3; maybe TRBD1 (6 bases). CDR1 and CDR2 from the germline V gene are MNHNS and SASEGT. The CDR3 spans 12 residues. Trimming left V 2 bases short and J 6 bases short, with 6 bases between. The CDR3 region is CASSERGDTQYF. DNA of the CDR3: TGTGCCAGCAGTGAAAGGGGGGATACGCAGTATTTT.

The rearrangement links TRBV10-3 to TRBJ2-5; 11 bases match TRBD2. Trimming cost V 4 bases and J 5 bases; bases outside gene matches: 6. Per the germline V gene, CDR1 is ENHRY and CDR2 is SYGVKD. The CDR3 runs 15 residues. In nucleotides, the CDR3 is TGTGCCATCAGTGCGCTAGCGGGAGGCAGGGAGACCCAGTACTTC. This codes for CAISALAGGRETQYF.

The chain combines TRBV4-1 with TRBJ1-2, with D perhaps TRBD1 (5 bases). The CDR3 extends over 15 amino acids. Per germline, CDR1 MGHRA and CDR2 YSYEKL. Trimming shortened V by 0 bases and J by 0 bases, and 8 bases separated the two germline ends. The CDR3 is CASSQEIGANYGYTF. The DNA of the CDR3 is TGCGCCAGCAGCCAAGAAATAGGGGCTAACTATGGCTACACCTTC.

V is TRBV6-1 and J is TRBJ1-1; weak D call: TRBD1 (5 bases). Trimming took 4 bases from V and 6 from J, leaving 12 bases between them. The CDR3 spans 13 residues. The germline gives CDR1 MNHNS, CDR2 SASEGT. Here the CDR3 reads CASSALQVPEAFF. CDR3 DNA: TGTGCCAGCAGTGCTTTACAGGTTCCTGAAGCTTTCTTT.

The chain recombines TRBV28 with TRBJ1-5; 9 bases align to TRBD1. Per germline, CDR1 MDHEN and CDR2 SYDVKM. The CDR3 extends over 16 amino acids. Trimming at V came to 4 bases and at J to 2 bases, leaving 6 bases not matched to a gene. CDR3 in amino acids: CASSSGTGQRNQPQHF. The CDR3 DNA follows: TGTGCCAGCAGTTCCGGGACAGGGCAGCGCAATCAGCCCCAGCATTTT.

This clone was seen a few times. The chain joins TRBV14 to TRBJ2-5, with no clear D. The CDR3 length is 11 residues. Trimming left V 3 bases short and J 5 bases short, with 4 bases between. In germline, CDR1 is SGHDN, CDR2 FVKESK. DNA of the CDR3: TGTGCCAGCAGCCATACTGAGACCCAGTACTTC. Amino acid sequence: CASSHTETQYF.

V and J are TRBV5-1 and TRBJ1-3; D gene ambiguous. Trimming removed 0 bases from V and 0 bases from J, with 10 bases in between. CDR1 is SGHRS and CDR2 is YFSETQ in the germline V gene. CDR3 length: 16 amino acids. In nucleotides, the CDR3 is TGCGCCAGCAGCTTGGGAGTGGACTCCTCTGGAAACACCATATATTTT. This codes for CASSLGVDSSGNTIYF.

Regarding this clone: Other DNA sequences within the sample encode an identical CDR3. This sequence joins TRBV5-1 and TRBJ2-2, with TRBD1 matching 9 bases. The CDR3 consists of 15 residues. Germline loops: CDR1 SGHRS, CDR2 YFSETQ. V trimming: 6 bases; J trimming: 0 bases; junction bases outside the gene matches: 3. CDR3 region: CASTDRGSNTGELFF. The CDR3 DNA follows: TGCGCCAGCACGGACAGGGGATCGAACACCGGGGAGCTGTTTTTT.

This clone was seen a handful of times. The chain combines TRBV7-9 with TRBJ2-6, with 7 bases matching TRBD2. Trimming cost V 9 bases and J 0 bases; bases outside gene matches: 5. Germline V gene data show CDR1 as SEHNR and CDR2 as FQNEAQ (reference sequence). CDR3 length: 15 amino acids. The CDR3 DNA sequence: TGTGCCAGTGGGAGGGAGCTCTCTGGGGCCAACGTCCTGACTTTC. The encoded protein is CASGRELSGANVLTF.

This clone was detected a few times. V and J are TRBV6-6 and TRBJ2-7; D is unresolved. The CDR3 runs to 16 residues. Germline V gives CDR1 MNHNY, CDR2 SVGAGI (reference sequence). V dropped 6 bases and J dropped 0 bases, with 18 bases sitting between them. Here the CDR3 reads CASSLRRSESSYEQYF. The CDR3 DNA follows: TGTGCCAGCAGCCTAAGGCGGTCGGAGAGCTCCTACGAGCAGTACTTC.

The chain combines TRBV5-1 with TRBJ2-3, with 8 bases identical to TRBD1. CDR3 size: 16 residues. Germline V lookup: CDR1 SGHRS, CDR2 YFSETQ. Trimming removed 3 bases from V and 3 bases from J; junction bases left unmatched: 9. The CDR3 here is CASSSYSGQVTDTQYF. CDR3 bases: TGCGCCAGCAGCTCCTATTCGGGACAGGTAACAGATACGCAGTATTTT.

The chain carries TRBV2 and TRBJ1-6; D remains unclear. With 2 bases removed from V and 0 bases from J, the gap between germline ends came to 8 bases. Per the germline V gene, CDR1 is SNHLY and CDR2 is FYNNEI. The CDR3 loop spans 16 amino acids. The CDR3 loop reads CASSEQASSYNSPLHF. The CDR3 DNA is TGTGCCAGCAGTGAACAGGCGAGCTCCTATAATTCACCCCTCCACTTT.

V is TRBV11-2 and J is TRBJ2-7; 9 bases line up with TRBD2. Germline values: CDR1 SGHAT, CDR2 FQNNGV. After removal of 1 base from V and 3 bases from J, the junction contained 10 bases not matched to a gene. The CDR3 contains 17 residues. CDR3 sequence: CASSLVVSGGVGYEQYF. The CDR3 nucleotides are TGTGCCAGCAGCTTAGTAGTTAGCGGGGGAGTCGGCTACGAGCAGTACTTC.

This clone was seen repeatedly, ten times or more. For the CDR3, the DNA is TGCGCCAGCAGCCACGGTCGGACATTCAGTGGCTACACCTTC. Its protein product is CASSHGRTFSGYTF. The chain is built from TRBV4-1 and TRBJ1-2; D is perhaps TRBD1 (5 bases). V gave up 3 bases and J gave up 7 bases, with 15 bases separating them. There are 14 residues in the CDR3. Germline CDR1 is MGHRA and CDR2 is YSYEKL.

This sequence joins TRBV29-1 and TRBJ1-2, with D maybe TRBD1 (5 bases). The CDR3 length is 16 residues. Trimming cost V 2 bases and J 5 bases, with 21 bases left between them. The germline CDR1 and CDR2 sequences are SQVTM and ANQGSEA. CDR3 protein: CSVEKWGSGSRYGYTF. The CDR3 region has the DNA TGCAGCGTTGAAAAATGGGGGTCCGGGAGTAGGTATGGCTACACCTTC.

The chain carries TRBV4-1 and TRBJ2-3; the match to TRBD2 covers 8 bases. V gave up 0 bases and J gave up 2 bases; unmatched junction bases: 4. The germline V gene encodes CDR1 MGHRA and CDR2 YSYEKL. This CDR3 contains 16 residues. The CDR3 DNA reads as TGCGCCAGCAGCCAAGAAGCACTAGCGGACACAGATACGCAGTATTTT. It codes for CASSQEALADTDTQYF.

This rearrangement joins TRBV19 to TRBJ2-6; D is unclear. The V and J ends lost 1 base and 0 bases respectively, with 13 bases between them. This CDR3 has 18 residues. Germline V gene sequence: CDR1 LNHDA, CDR2 SQIVND (reference sequence). In DNA, the CDR3 is TGTGCCAGTAGTATAGTCATAACAGCTTTCTCTGGGGCCAACGTCCTGACTTTC. Its protein product is CASSIVITAFSGANVLTF.

This sequence joins TRBV27 and TRBJ2-7, with D possibly matching TRBD2 (6 bases). The ends were cut back, 4 bases at V and 2 bases at J, with 18 bases in the middle. CDR1 is MNHEY and CDR2 is SMNVEV in the germline V gene (reference sequence). This CDR3 region has 16 residues. The chain's CDR3 is CASSWVGGRLAYEQYF. CDR3 in DNA: TGTGCCAGCAGTTGGGTGGGAGGAAGGTTGGCCTACGAGCAGTACTTC.

J is TRBJ2-7 and V is TRBV6-5; D perhaps matches TRBD1 (6 bases). The CDR3 sequence is 13 residues long. Trimming took 6 bases from V and 2 from J, leaving 11 bases between them. Germline CDR1 is MNHEY and CDR2 is SVGAGI. CDR3 in amino acids: CASSLGQTYEQYF. In DNA, the CDR3 is TGTGCCAGCAGCCTTGGACAGACCTACGAGCAGTACTTC.